The 27 T cell receptor beta chains listed next were all sequenced from one sample in a study of blood T cell repertoires in COVID-19. Repertoires were generated with immunoSEQ multiplex PCR, while TCRdb's copy carries only in-frame clones and drops some. The sample holds around 300,000 clones; roughly 87% are singletons and the top ten take 6% to 7%. Sequenced material: PBMCs or T cells enriched from blood (not recorded which). These receptors were taken from a woman between 40 and 50 years old who had recovered from COVID-19.

The CDR3 loop reads CASSFSGRGNEQFF. CDR3 DNA: TGTGCCAGCAGCTTTAGCGGGAGGGGGAATGAGCAGTTCTTC. V usage is TRBV7-3 and J usage is TRBJ2-1; 11 nucleotides match TRBD2. With V trimmed by 3 bases and J by 7 bases, 2 bases remained unmatched. This CDR3 is 14 amino acids long. Germline CDR1 and CDR2: SGHTA and FQGTGA.

This clone occurred once. V gene TRBV5-1 combines with J gene TRBJ2-3; 7 bases line up with TRBD2. Germline CDR1 is SGHRS and CDR2 is YFSETQ. The CDR3 covers 15 residues. With V trimmed by 1 base and J by 1 base, 3 bases remained unmatched. CDR3 DNA: TGCGCCAGCAGCTTGACCCGGGGGGGCACAGATACGCAGTATTTT. It yields the protein CASSLTRGGTDTQYF.

CDR3 loop: CASSRRDRGGKLFF. The CDR3 DNA reads as TGTGCCAGCAGTCGAAGGGACAGGGGTGGAAAACTGTTTTTT. J is TRBJ1-4 and V is TRBV16; 10 bases map to TRBD1. With V trimmed by 6 bases and J by 10 bases, 8 bases remained unmatched. Germline CDR1 KGHSY, CDR2 FQNENV. The CDR3 consists of 14 residues.

The gene calls are TRBV6-1 and TRBJ2-5, with D hard to call. This CDR3 is 16 amino acids long. The V end was cut by 2 bases, the J end by 0 bases, with 13 bases between. The germline gives CDR1 MNHNS, CDR2 SASEGT. The CDR3, as DNA: TGTGCCAGCAGTGAATTGGGTCGGCGGAACCAAGAGACCCAGTACTTC. Protein: CASSELGRRNQETQYF.

This chain uses TRBV7-8 with TRBJ2-5; D perhaps matches TRBD2 (6 bases). Germline V gives CDR1 SGHVS, CDR2 FQNEAQ. The CDR3 is 14 amino acids. V lost 5 bases and J 3 bases, leaving 13 bases between the germline ends. CDR3 DNA sequence: TGTGCCAGCAGCCGACTAGAGTGGGAAGAGACCCAGTACTTC. This translates into CASSRLEWEETQYF.

This clone was picked up one time. This sample also contains other DNA sequences that code for the same CDR3. The chain uses TRBV5-4 and TRBJ2-3, with D hard to call. Germline V lookup: CDR1 SGHNT, CDR2 YYREEE (reference sequence). CDR3 length: 13 residues. Between the trimmed V and J ends, which lost 4 bases and 0 bases, there was a span of 6 bases. The CDR3 sequence is CASSPTSTDTQYF. CDR3 in DNA: TGTGCCAGCAGCCCTACTAGCACAGATACGCAGTATTTT.

This chain connects TRBV11-2 to TRBJ2-7; D is unclear. CDR3 length: 13 amino acids. The V and J ends lost 6 bases and 0 bases respectively, with 9 bases between them. Germline CDR1 and CDR2: SGHAT and FQNNGV. The CDR3 DNA follows: TGTGCCAGCAGGGAGCGATTCTCCTACGAGCAGTACTTC. Amino acids: CASRERFSYEQYF.

V gene TRBV12-3 or TRBV12-4 combines with J gene TRBJ1-1, with D uncertain. Trimming shortened V by 0 bases and J by 3 bases, and 5 bases separated the two germline ends. The CDR3 sequence is 13 residues long. CDR3 protein: CASSLAQDTEAFF. The CDR3 nucleotides read TGTGCCAGCAGTTTAGCGCAGGACACTGAAGCTTTCTTT.

This chain uses TRBV19 with TRBJ1-1, with 9 nucleotides matching TRBD1. With 6 bases clipped from V and 8 bases from J, the junction kept 4 bases outside the gene matches. Germline-derived CDR1 and CDR2 are LNHDA and SQIVND (reference sequence). The CDR3 is 12 amino acids. CDR3 protein: CASSLGTGEAFF. In DNA form, the CDR3 reads TGTGCCAGTAGCCTTGGGACAGGGGAAGCTTTCTTT.

Concerning this clone itself: A junction boundary mismatches the germline segment, possibly from a read error. V gene TRBV4-1 combines with J gene TRBJ1-1; TRBD1 agrees at 9 bases. Germline loops: CDR1 MGHRA, CDR2 YSYEKL. The CDR3 is made up of 16 amino acids. CDR3 loop: CVSSQGTGRADTEAFF. CDR3 nucleotide sequence: TGCGTCAGCAGCCAAGGGACAGGGAGGGCCGACACTGAAGCTTTCTTT.

This chain connects TRBV30 to TRBJ1-2; possible D gene TRBD1, 5 bases. CDR3 length: 14 amino acids. The germline V gene has CDR1 GTSNPN and CDR2 SVGIG (reference sequence). Trimming took 0 bases from V and 2 from J, leaving 10 bases between them. CDR3 sequence: CAWSVRGVNYGYTF. CDR3 nucleotide sequence: TGTGCCTGGAGTGTACGGGGGGTAAACTATGGCTACACCTTC.

V and J are TRBV13 and TRBJ1-2, with a tentative D call TRBD1 (5 bases). V was pared by 0 bases and J by 1 base, with 6 bases between. Germline V gives CDR1 PRHDT, CDR2 FYEKMQ (reference sequence). The CDR3 totals 14 residues. CDR3 in amino acids: CASSLGDINYGYTF. The CDR3 region has the DNA TGTGCCAGCAGCTTAGGGGACATTAACTATGGCTACACCTTC.

The chain links TRBV7-9 to TRBJ2-3; 13 nucleotides align to TRBD2. The germline CDR1 and CDR2 sequences are SEHNR and FQNEAQ (reference sequence). With V trimmed by 1 base and J by 8 bases, 3 bases remained unmatched. The CDR3 has 15 amino acids. The CDR3 sequence: CASSLDTSGRGTQYF. The CDR3 DNA follows: TGTGCCAGCAGCTTAGATACTAGCGGGAGGGGTACGCAGTATTTT.

This chain links TRBV2 with TRBJ1-4; the match to TRBD1 covers 8 bases. Germline CDR1 is SNHLY and CDR2 is FYNNEI. This CDR3 is built from 14 residues. V lost 6 bases, J lost 2 bases, and 2 bases stayed unmatched. CDR3 sequence reads: CASRWTGTNEKLFF. In nucleotides, the CDR3 is TGTGCCAGCAGATGGACAGGGACTAATGAAAAACTGTTTTTT.

This sequence joins TRBV7-6 and TRBJ2-2, with TRBD2 as a possible D gene (7 bases). The germline gives CDR1 SGHVS, CDR2 FNYEAQ. The length of the CDR3 is 18 residues. V was cut by 7 bases and J by 1 base, with 22 bases left in between. The CDR3 bases are TGTGCCAGCACCACCCAAGGGGGGAGGGCCTTGAACACCGGGGAGCTGTTTTTT. As protein: CASTTQGGRALNTGELFF.

The chain has TRBV27 and TRBJ2-2; 10 bases agree with TRBD2. The CDR3 runs to 15 residues. Per the germline V gene, CDR1 is MNHEY and CDR2 is SMNVEV (reference sequence). V was pared by 6 bases and J by 4 bases, with 5 bases of the junction left unmatched. This chain's CDR3 is CASRRLAGVTGELFF. The CDR3 DNA is TGTGCCAGCAGGCGGCTAGCGGGAGTCACCGGGGAGCTGTTTTTT.

The genes are TRBV13 and TRBJ2-1; TRBD2 matches 9 bases. This CDR3 comprises 16 residues. From germline, CDR1 is PRHDT and CDR2 FYEKMQ (reference sequence). V dropped 4 bases and J dropped 2; count of bases not matched to a gene: 6. As DNA, the CDR3 is TGTGCCAGCAGCTCATCCGGGACTAGCCCCTACAATGAGCAGTTCTTC. This encodes CASSSSGTSPYNEQFF.

This clone was recorded once. The V gene is TRBV7-2, the J gene TRBJ1-5; 7 bases are a match to TRBD1. The germline gives CDR1 SGHTA, CDR2 FQGNSA. The CDR3 length is 13 residues. Trimming at V came to 5 bases and at J to 6 bases, leaving 4 bases not matched to a gene. CDR3 loop: CASSVDRPQPQHF. As DNA, the CDR3 is TGTGCCAGCAGCGTGGACAGGCCTCAGCCCCAGCATTTT.

V gene TRBV10-1 combines with J gene TRBJ2-3; 12 nucleotides line up with TRBD2. V lost 3 bases and J lost 2; bases outside the gene matches: 9. In germline, CDR1 is WNHNN, CDR2 SYGVQD (reference sequence). This CDR3 comprises 18 residues. This CDR3 reads CASSDPTTSGRPTDTQYF. The CDR3 DNA sequence: TGCGCCAGCAGTGACCCTACGACTAGCGGGAGACCCACAGATACGCAGTATTTT.

The chain combines TRBV11-2 with TRBJ1-4, with a weak D call TRBD1 (5 bases). CDR3 size: 14 residues. Per the germline V gene, CDR1 is SGHAT and CDR2 is FQNNGV. Trimming took off 3 bases at V and 4 bases at J, with 9 bases between the two ends. Here the CDR3 DNA reads TGTGCCAGCAGCTTGGGACTTATTAATGAAAAACTGTTTTTT. Residues: CASSLGLINEKLFF.

This chain connects TRBV7-3 to TRBJ2-7, with a tentative D call TRBD2 (6 bases). V shed 4 bases and J shed 0 bases, with 13 bases lying between them. The CDR3 covers 15 residues. CDR1 and CDR2 (germline): SGHTA, FQGTGA. The CDR3 sequence is CASSWPPGSSYEQYF. CDR3 nucleotide sequence: TGTGCCAGCAGCTGGCCACCCGGGAGCTCCTACGAGCAGTACTTC.

This chain joins TRBV3-1 (or the pseudogene TRBV3-2) and TRBJ1-3; no firm D call. V lost 1 base, J lost 2 bases, and 9 bases lay in between. The CDR3 extends over 15 amino acids. The germline CDR1 and CDR2 sequences are LGHDT and YNNKEL (reference sequence). CDR3 coding DNA: TGTGCCAGCAGCCAAGTCCGGGTAACTGGAAACACCATATATTTT. This translates into CASSQVRVTGNTIYF.

The chain joins TRBV15 to TRBJ2-3, with 8 bases identical to TRBD1. Germline V gene data show CDR1 as LNHNV and CDR2 as YYDKDF (reference sequence). Germline trimming cut 5 bases from V and 5 bases from J; bases unmatched to any gene: 9. This CDR3 comprises 15 residues. DNA of the CDR3: TGTGCCACCAGCGCCCGGGACAGGCCCTTAGATACGCAGTATTTT. Translating gives CATSARDRPLDTQYF. The entire variable domain, with the rest obtained from reference TRBV15 and TRBJ2-3, is as follows: DAMVIQNPRYQVTQFGKPVTLSCSQTLNHNVMYWYQQKSSQAPKLLFHYYDKDFNNEADTPDNFQSRRPNTSFCFLDIRSPGLGDTAMYLCATSARDRPLDTQYFGPGTRLTVL.

The genes are TRBV15 and TRBJ2-5; 8 bases are shared with TRBD1. From germline, CDR1 is LNHNV and CDR2 YYDKDF (reference sequence). This CDR3 is 17 amino acids long. With V trimmed by 1 base and J by 6 bases, 13 bases remained unmatched. This CDR3 is CATSRGGPGQVLKTQYF. The CDR3 coding sequence is TGTGCCACCAGCAGAGGAGGGCCGGGACAGGTGTTGAAGACCCAGTACTTC. Together with reference TRBV15 and TRBJ2-5, the CDR3 gives the full variable domain: DAMVIQNPRYQVTQFGKPVTLSCSQTLNHNVMYWYQQKSSQAPKLLFHYYDKDFNNEADTPDNFQSRRPNTSFCFLDIRSPGLGDTAMYLCATSRGGPGQVLKTQYFGPGTRLLVL.

The V gene is TRBV15, the J gene TRBJ2-2; TRBD1 aligns across 7 bases. Per germline, CDR1 LNHNV and CDR2 YYDKDF (reference sequence). V lost 2 bases and J lost 5; bases outside the gene matches: 11. This CDR3 is built from 17 residues. The CDR3 protein is CATSRPQTGQTTGELFF. CDR3 nucleotide sequence: TGTGCCACCAGCAGACCCCAAACGGGACAGACAACCGGGGAGCTGTTTTTT.

The genes are TRBV11-3 and TRBJ1-1, with D perhaps matching TRBD1 (6 bases). This CDR3 spans 13 amino acids. V was clipped by 5 bases and J by 8 bases, with 15 bases between them. In germline, CDR1 is SGHNT, CDR2 YENEEA. The chain's CDR3 is CASSKQGRAEAFF. DNA for the CDR3: TGTGCCAGCAGCAAACAGGGTAGGGCCGAAGCTTTCTTT.

The V call is TRBV29-1, the J call TRBJ2-3, with 10 bases fitting TRBD2. The CDR3 sequence is 16 residues long. Trimming took 3 bases from V and 2 from J; bases not matched to a gene: 8. Germline V CDR1 and CDR2: SQVTM, ANQGSEA. CDR3 amino acids: CSVEFVSGRYTDTQYF. CDR3 DNA sequence: TGCAGCGTTGAGTTCGTTAGCGGGAGGTACACAGATACGCAGTATTTT.